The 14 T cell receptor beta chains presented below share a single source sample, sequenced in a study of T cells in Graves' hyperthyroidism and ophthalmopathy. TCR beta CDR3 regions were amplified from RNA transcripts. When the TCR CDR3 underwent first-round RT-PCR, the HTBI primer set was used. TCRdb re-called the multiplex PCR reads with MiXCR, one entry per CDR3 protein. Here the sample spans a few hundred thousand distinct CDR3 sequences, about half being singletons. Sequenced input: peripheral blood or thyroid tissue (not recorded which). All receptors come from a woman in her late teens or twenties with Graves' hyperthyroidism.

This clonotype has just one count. The CDR3 here is CASSPPSGNSYNEQFF. The DNA of the CDR3 is TGTGCCAGCAGCCCTCCTAGCGGAAACTCCTACAATGAGCAGTTCTTC. The chain is built from TRBV7-9 and TRBJ2-1, with 7 bases matching TRBD2. The junction had 7 bases not matched to a gene; V was cut back by 5 bases and J by 0 bases. Germline V gene sequence: CDR1 SEHNR, CDR2 FQNEAQ (reference sequence). This CDR3 comprises 16 residues.

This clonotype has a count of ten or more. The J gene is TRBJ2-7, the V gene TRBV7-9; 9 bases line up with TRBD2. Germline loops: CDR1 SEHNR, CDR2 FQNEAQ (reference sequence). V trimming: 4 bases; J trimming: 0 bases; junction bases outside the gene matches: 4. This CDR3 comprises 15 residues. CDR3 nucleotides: TGTGCCAGCAGCTCCTCTAGCGGGGCCTCCTACGAGCAGTACTTC. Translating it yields CASSSSSGASYEQYF.

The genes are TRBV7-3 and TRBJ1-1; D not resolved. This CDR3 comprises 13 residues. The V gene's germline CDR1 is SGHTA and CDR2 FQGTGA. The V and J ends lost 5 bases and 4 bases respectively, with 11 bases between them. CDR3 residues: CASSRTSSTEAFF. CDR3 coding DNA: TGTGCCAGCAGCAGGACTAGTAGCACTGAAGCTTTCTTT.

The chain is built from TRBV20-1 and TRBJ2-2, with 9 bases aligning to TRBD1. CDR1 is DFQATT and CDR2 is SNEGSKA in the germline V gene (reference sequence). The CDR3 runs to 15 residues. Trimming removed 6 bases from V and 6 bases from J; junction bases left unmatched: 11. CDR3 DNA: TGCAGTGCGACACAGGGGGCGCACGATTCCGGGGAGCTGTTTTTT. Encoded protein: CSATQGAHDSGELFF.

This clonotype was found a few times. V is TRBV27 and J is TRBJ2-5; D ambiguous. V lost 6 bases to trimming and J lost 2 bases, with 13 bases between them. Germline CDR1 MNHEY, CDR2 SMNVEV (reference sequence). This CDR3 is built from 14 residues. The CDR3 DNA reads TGTGCCAGCAGCCCCTCCGACTGGCAAGAGACCCAGTACTTC. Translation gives CASSPSDWQETQYF.

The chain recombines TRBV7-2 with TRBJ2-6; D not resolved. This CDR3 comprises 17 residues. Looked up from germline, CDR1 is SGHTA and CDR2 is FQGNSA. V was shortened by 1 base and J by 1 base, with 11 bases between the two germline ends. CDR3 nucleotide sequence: TGTGCCAGCAGCTTAGGGCTTGGGCTGTCTGGGGCCAACGTCCTGACTTTC. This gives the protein CASSLGLGLSGANVLTF.

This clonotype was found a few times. The CDR3: CASSSHLNTEAFF. DNA for the CDR3: TGTGCCAGCAGTTCACATTTGAACACTGAAGCTTTCTTT. The chain joins TRBV27 to TRBJ1-1, with D unclear. Trimming took 4 bases from V and 0 from J, leaving 6 bases between them. The CDR3 has 13 amino acids. Germline V gene lookup returns CDR1 MNHEY and CDR2 SMNVEV (reference sequence).

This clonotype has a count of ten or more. CDR3 loop: CSAREDGIWNTEAFF. DNA of the CDR3: TGCAGTGCTAGAGAGGACGGGATTTGGAACACTGAAGCTTTCTTT. The rearrangement links TRBV20-1 to TRBJ1-1; D call uncertain. Germline CDR1 reads DFQATT; CDR2 reads SNEGSKA (reference sequence). Trimming removed 0 bases at V and 1 base at J, with 12 bases between. The CDR3 runs to 15 residues.

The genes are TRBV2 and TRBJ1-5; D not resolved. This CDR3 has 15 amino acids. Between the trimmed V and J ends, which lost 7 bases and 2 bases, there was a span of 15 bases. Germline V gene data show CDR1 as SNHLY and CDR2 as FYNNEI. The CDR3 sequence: CASTESSRGNQPQHF. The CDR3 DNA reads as TGTGCCAGCACTGAGTCGAGTAGGGGCAATCAGCCCCAGCATTTT.

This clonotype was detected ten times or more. The DNA for the CDR3 is TGTGCCAGCAGTTACGGCGGGACGGGGAATTCACCCCTCCACTTT. Protein product: CASSYGGTGNSPLHF. The chain links TRBV6-5 to TRBJ1-6, with TRBD1 as a possible D gene (5 bases). Germline V gives CDR1 MNHEY, CDR2 SVGAGI. The CDR3 contains 15 residues. The germline V and J ends were trimmed by 2 bases and 7 bases, with 12 bases remaining between them.

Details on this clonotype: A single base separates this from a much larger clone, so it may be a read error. CDR3 in DNA: TGTGCCGGCAGTTACGGGGGGGGCCCACACACTGAAGCTTTCTTT. This codes for CAGSYGGGPHTEAFF. The chain employs TRBV6-5 and TRBJ1-1; tentative D call: TRBD1 (6 bases). Germline CDR1 reads MNHEY; CDR2 reads SVGAGI. The CDR3 length is 15 residues.

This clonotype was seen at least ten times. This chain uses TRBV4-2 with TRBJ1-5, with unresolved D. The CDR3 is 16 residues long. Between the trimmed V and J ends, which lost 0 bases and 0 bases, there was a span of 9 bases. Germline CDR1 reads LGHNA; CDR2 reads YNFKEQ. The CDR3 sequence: CASSQETEYSNQPQHF. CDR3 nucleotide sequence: TGTGCCAGCAGCCAAGAAACAGAGTATAGCAATCAGCCCCAGCATTTT.

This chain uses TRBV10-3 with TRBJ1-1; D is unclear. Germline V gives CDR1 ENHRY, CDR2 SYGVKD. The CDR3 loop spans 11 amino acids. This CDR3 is CAPRRNTEAFF. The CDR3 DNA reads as TGTGCTCCCAGGAGGAACACTGAAGCTTTCTTT.

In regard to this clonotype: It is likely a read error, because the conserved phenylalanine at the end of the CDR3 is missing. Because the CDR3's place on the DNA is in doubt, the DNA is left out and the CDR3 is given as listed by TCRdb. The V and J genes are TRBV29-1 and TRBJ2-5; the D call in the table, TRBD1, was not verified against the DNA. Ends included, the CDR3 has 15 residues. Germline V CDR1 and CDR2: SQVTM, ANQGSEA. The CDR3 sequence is CSVDAQGAKGYTFGS.